Described below is a single T cell receptor beta chain sequence and its context. Its antigen remains unidentified. Cultured CD4+ T-cell DNA underwent Oncomine TCR Beta short-read sequencing. Each CDR3 protein gets one entry after TCRdb re-called the PCR reads with MiXCR. The sample yields about 15,000 distinct CDR3 sequences, around three quarters seen once. Indicated treatment: approximately 9-day PBMC culture with coronavirus spike peptide pools or control peptides (ViraFEST assay). The data were obtained in a study of vaccination and CD4 T cells after COVID-19. Study-wide context: Convalescent participants consisted of six males and four females, two being Hispanic.

Sequencing was done on a sample of CD4+ T cells from blood, cultured in vitro. This TCR derives from a human donor who had recovered from COVID-19.

The CDR3 DNA sequence: TGTGCCAGCAGCCACGGGGTAGCGGCGTACCAAGAGACCCAGTACTTC. Encoded protein: CASSHGVAAYQETQYF. The chain combines TRBV6-2 or TRBV6-3 with TRBJ2-5; a weak D match, TRBD2 (6 bases). In germline, CDR1 is MNHEY, CDR2 SVGEGT. The CDR3 contains 16 residues. V lost 6 bases and J lost 0, with 17 bases in between.